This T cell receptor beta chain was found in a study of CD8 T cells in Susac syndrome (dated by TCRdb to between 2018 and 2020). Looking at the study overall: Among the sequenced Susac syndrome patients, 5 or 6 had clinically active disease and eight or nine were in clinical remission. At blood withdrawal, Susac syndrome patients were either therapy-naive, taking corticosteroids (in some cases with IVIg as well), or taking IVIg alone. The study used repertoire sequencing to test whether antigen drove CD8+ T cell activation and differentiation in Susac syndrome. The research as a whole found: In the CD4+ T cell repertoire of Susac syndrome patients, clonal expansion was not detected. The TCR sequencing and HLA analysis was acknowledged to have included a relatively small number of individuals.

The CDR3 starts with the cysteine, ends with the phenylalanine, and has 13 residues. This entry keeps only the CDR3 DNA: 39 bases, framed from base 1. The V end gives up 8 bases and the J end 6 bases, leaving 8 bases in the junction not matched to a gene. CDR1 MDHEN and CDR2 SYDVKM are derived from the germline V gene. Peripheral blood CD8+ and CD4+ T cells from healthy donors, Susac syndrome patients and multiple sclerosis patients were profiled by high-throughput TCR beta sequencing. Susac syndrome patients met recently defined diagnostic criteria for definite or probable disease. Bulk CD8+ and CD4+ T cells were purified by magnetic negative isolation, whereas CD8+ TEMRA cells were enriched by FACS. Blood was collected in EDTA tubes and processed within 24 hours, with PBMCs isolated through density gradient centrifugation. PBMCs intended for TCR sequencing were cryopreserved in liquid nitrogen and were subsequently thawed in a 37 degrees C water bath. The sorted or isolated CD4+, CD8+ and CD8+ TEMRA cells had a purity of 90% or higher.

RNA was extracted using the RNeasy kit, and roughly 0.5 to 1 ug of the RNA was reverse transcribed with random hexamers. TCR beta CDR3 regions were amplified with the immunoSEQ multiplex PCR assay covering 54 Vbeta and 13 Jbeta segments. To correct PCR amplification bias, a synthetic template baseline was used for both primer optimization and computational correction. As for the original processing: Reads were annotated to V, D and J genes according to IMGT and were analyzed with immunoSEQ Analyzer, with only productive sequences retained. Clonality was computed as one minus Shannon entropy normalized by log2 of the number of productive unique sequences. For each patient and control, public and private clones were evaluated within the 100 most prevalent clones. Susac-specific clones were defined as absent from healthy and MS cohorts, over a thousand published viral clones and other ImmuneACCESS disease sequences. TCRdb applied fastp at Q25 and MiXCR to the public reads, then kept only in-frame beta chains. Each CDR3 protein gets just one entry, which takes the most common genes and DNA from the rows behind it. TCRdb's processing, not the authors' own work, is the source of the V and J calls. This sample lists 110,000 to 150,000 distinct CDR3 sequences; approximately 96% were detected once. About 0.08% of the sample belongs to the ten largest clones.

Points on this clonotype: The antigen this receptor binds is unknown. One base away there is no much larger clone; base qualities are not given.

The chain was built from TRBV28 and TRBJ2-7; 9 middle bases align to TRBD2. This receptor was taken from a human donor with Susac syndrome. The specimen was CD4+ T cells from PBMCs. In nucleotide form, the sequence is TGTGCCAGCCGACCCTCAGCGGGAGGCGAGCAGTACTTC. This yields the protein CASRPSAGGEQYF.